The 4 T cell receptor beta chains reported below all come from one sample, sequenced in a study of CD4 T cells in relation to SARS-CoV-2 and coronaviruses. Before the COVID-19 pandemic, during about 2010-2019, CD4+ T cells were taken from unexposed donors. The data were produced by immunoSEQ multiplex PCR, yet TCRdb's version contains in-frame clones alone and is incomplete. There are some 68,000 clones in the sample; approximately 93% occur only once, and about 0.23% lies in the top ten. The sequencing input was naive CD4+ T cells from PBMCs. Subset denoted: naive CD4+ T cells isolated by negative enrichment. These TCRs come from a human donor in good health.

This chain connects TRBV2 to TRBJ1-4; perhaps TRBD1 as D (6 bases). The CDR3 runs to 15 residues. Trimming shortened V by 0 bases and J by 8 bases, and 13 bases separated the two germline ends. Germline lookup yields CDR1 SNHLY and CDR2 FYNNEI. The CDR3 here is CASSEAGLQGEKLFF. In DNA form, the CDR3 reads TGTGCCAGCAGTGAAGCCGGGCTCCAGGGGGAAAAACTGTTTTTT.

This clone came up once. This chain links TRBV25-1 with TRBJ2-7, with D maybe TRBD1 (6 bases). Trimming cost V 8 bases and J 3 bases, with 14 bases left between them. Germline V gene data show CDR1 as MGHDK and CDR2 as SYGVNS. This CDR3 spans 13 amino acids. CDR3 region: CASAEQGIYEQYF. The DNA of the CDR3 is TGTGCCAGCGCTGAACAGGGAATCTACGAGCAGTACTTC.

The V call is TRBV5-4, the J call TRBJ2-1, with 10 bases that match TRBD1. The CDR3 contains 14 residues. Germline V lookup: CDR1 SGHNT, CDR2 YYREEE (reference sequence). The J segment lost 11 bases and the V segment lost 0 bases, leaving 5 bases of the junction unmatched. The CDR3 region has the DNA TGTGCCAGCAGCTTGGAGGGACAGGGGATAAAGCAGTTCTTC. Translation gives CASSLEGQGIKQFF.

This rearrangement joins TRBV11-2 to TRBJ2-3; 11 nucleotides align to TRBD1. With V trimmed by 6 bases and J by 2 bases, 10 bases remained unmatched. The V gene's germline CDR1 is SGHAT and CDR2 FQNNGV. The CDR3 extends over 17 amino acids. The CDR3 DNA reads TGTGCCAGCAGTACCTCCGGGGACAGGGGGGACACAGATACGCAGTATTTT. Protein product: CASSTSGDRGDTDTQYF. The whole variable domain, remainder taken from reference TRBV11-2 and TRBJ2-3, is EAGVAQSPRYKIIEKRQSVAFWCNPISGHATLYWYQQILGQGPKLLIQFQNNGVVDDSQLPKDRFSAERLKGVDSTLKIQPAKLEDSAVYLCASSTSGDRGDTDTQYFGPGTRLTVL.